These 3 T cell receptor beta chains were all obtained from the same sample, sequenced in a study of T cell responses to AZD1222 COVID-19 vaccine. The method was immunoSEQ multiplex PCR; TCRdb's version includes in-frame clones alone and lacks a portion of them. The sample lists about 82,000 clones, 90% to 95% occurring once. The sequencing here drew on peripheral blood, taken on day 0 of AZD1222 vaccination. The receptors shown here come from an adult in good health.

This chain uses TRBV7-9 with TRBJ2-3, with D possibly TRBD2 on 5 matching bases. The germline V gene encodes CDR1 SEHNR and CDR2 FQNEAQ (reference sequence). The V gene lost 5 bases and the J gene lost 1 base, with 7 bases spanning the gap. The CDR3 runs to 13 residues. DNA for the CDR3: TGTGCCAGCAGCCGACTACGCACAGATACGCAGTATTTT. This encodes CASSRLRTDTQYF.

This chain connects TRBV5-1 to TRBJ1-1, with 7 bases fitting TRBD1. The J segment lost 3 bases and the V segment lost 4 bases, leaving 6 bases of the junction unmatched. CDR1 and CDR2 from the germline V gene are SGHRS and YFSETQ. The CDR3 has 14 residues. The CDR3 DNA sequence: TGCGCCAGCAGCAGACAGGGTAGGGACACTGAAGCTTTCTTT. It codes for CASSRQGRDTEAFF.

The chain uses TRBV19 and TRBJ1-2; TRBD1 matches 8 bases. The CDR3 covers 13 residues. J lost 5 bases, V lost 6 bases, and 5 bases had no gene match. Germline CDR1 and CDR2: LNHDA and SQIVND (reference sequence). In nucleotides, the CDR3 is TGTGCCAGTAGACCGACAGGGGTTTATGGCTACACCTTC. Amino acid sequence: CASRPTGVYGYTF.